What follows describes a single TCR beta chain. Antigen specificity is unknown. The donors gave bone marrow, and they were healthy. The data derive from a study of cytomegalovirus exposure and HLA in healthy donors. Study-wide findings and caveats: Investigators reported 150 to 200 TCR beta chains as tied to cytomegalovirus.

PCR primers comprised 60 Vbeta and 13 Jbeta primers. TCRdb's copy holds only in-frame clones and misses some; the assay was immunoSEQ multiplex PCR. The sample consists of about 140,000 clones, about 84% of them appearing once. This CDR3 contains 17 residues. Germline values: CDR1 SGHAT, CDR2 FQNNGV. Trimming stripped 0 bases from V and 5 bases from J, with 20 bases between. The chain is built from TRBV11-2 and TRBJ2-7; maybe TRBD2 (5 bases). The material sequenced was PBMCs. This clonotype originated in a man in his fifties in good health and CMV-seronegative. The CDR3 nucleotides read TGTGCCAGCAGCTTAGATTGGCCGGCGGGTCTCCCTCACGAGCAGTACTTC. Its translation: CASSLDWPAGLPHEQYF.